The 22 T cell receptor beta chains reported below all come from one sample, sequenced in a study of beta chain features in type 1 diabetes. The study, taken as a whole, reports: Shortening of TCRB CDR3s, moderate but significant, appeared in all four CD4+ subsets of Type 1 diabetes patients.

For these TCRs, the target antigens are not known. The authors reverse transcribed all of the isolated RNA, so sequencing captured expressed TCRB transcripts. The table came from immunoSEQ multiplex PCR; TCRdb's copy has only in-frame clones and leaves some out. The sample gives more than 95,000 clones, roughly 17% of which show up once; 2% to 3% is in the top ten. The sequencing input was central memory CD4+ T cells from blood. All receptors derive from a man aged 18 to 30 with type 1 diabetes.

This clone was found a few times. The chain has TRBV29-1 and TRBJ2-1, with D maybe TRBD2 (6 bases). V was clipped by 1 base and J by 1 base, with 11 bases between them. This CDR3 comprises 15 residues. Germline assignment: CDR1 SQVTM and CDR2 ANQGSEA. The CDR3: CSVEVFGGSYNEQFF. The CDR3 bases are TGCAGCGTTGAAGTTTTCGGGGGTTCCTACAATGAGCAGTTCTTC.

The chain uses TRBV19 and TRBJ2-1; the match to TRBD2 covers 8 bases. This CDR3 has 15 residues. Germline V gives CDR1 LNHDA, CDR2 SQIVND (reference sequence). With V trimmed by 1 base and J by 8 bases, 7 bases remained unmatched. This chain's CDR3 is CASSIAGGGLDEQFF. The CDR3 coding sequence is TGTGCCAGTAGTATAGCGGGAGGGGGATTGGATGAGCAGTTCTTC.

The V and J genes are TRBV2 and TRBJ1-2; perhaps TRBD1 as D (5 bases). This CDR3 comprises 13 residues. CDR1 is SNHLY, CDR2 FYNNEI, per germline. Trimming left V 5 bases short and J 4 bases short, with 11 bases between. CDR3 sequence reads: CASSPGPRYGYTF. Here the CDR3 DNA reads TGTGCCAGCAGTCCGGGACCTCGCTATGGCTACACCTTC. The complete variable domain, with remaining parts taken from reference TRBV2 and TRBJ1-2, reads EPEVTQTPSHQVTQMGQEVILRCVPISNHLYFYWYRQILGQKVEFLVSFYNNEISEKSEIFDDQFSVERPDGSNFTLKIRSTKLEDSAMYFCASSPGPRYGYTFGSGTRLTVV.

This rearrangement joins TRBV15 to TRBJ1-1, with 7 nucleotides matching TRBD1. Germline values: CDR1 LNHNV, CDR2 YYDKDF (reference sequence). The CDR3 loop spans 14 amino acids. V lost 2 bases to trimming and J lost 0 bases; unmatched junction nucleotides: 0. The CDR3 DNA is TGTGCCACCAGCAGACAGGGGGTGAACACTGAAGCTTTCTTT. Its translation is CATSRQGVNTEAFF.

This clone appeared a few times. The rearrangement links TRBV6-5 to TRBJ1-1, with TRBD1 identical over 10 bases. Trimming cost V 6 bases and J 4 bases; bases outside gene matches: 8. CDR3 size: 15 residues. The germline CDR1 and CDR2 sequences are MNHEY and SVGAGI. CDR3 loop: CASSPDRGKGTEAFF. CDR3 coding DNA: TGTGCCAGCAGCCCGGACAGGGGGAAAGGCACTGAAGCTTTCTTT.

This clone was observed a few times. V is TRBV4-2 and J is TRBJ2-6; 14 bases match TRBD2. There are 19 residues in the CDR3. Germline values: CDR1 LGHNA, CDR2 YNFKEQ. V dropped 4 bases and J dropped 4; count of bases not matched to a gene: 9. The CDR3 DNA reads TGTGCCAGCAGCCCCAGGGGACTAGCGGGGGCCTCGGGGGCCAACGTCCTGACTTTC. Protein product: CASSPRGLAGASGANVLTF.

This clone occurred a few times. CDR3 amino acids: CASSFLAGSYEQYF. Here the CDR3 DNA reads TGTGCCAGCAGTTTCCTCGCGGGCTCCTACGAGCAGTACTTC. The chain links TRBV6-6 to TRBJ2-7; tentatively, D is TRBD2 (5 bases). This CDR3 spans 14 amino acids. Germline V lookup: CDR1 MNHNY, CDR2 SVGAGI (reference sequence). V was clipped by 4 bases and J by 0 bases, with 10 bases between them.

The CDR3 DNA reads TGCAGCGTTGTTGAGGGGGCTGGAAACACCATATATTTT. Translation gives CSVVEGAGNTIYF. This sequence joins TRBV29-1 and TRBJ1-3; tentatively, D is TRBD1 (6 bases). Trimming pared 4 bases from V and 2 bases from J, leaving 9 bases between. The CDR3 loop spans 13 amino acids. Germline V gives CDR1 SQVTM, CDR2 ANQGSEA.

The V gene is TRBV4-3, the J gene TRBJ1-6, with no clear D. V was trimmed by 3 bases and J by 6 bases, leaving 15 bases between them. The CDR3 is made up of 16 amino acids. Germline V CDR1 and CDR2: LGHNA, YSLEER. CDR3 DNA: TGCGCCAGCAGCCAGGAAGATCGAGACGCTAATTCACCCCTCCACTTT. It specifies CASSQEDRDANSPLHF.

This chain links TRBV5-4 with TRBJ2-5; the match to TRBD2 covers 10 bases. V shed 3 bases and J 2 bases; nucleotides not matched to a gene: 7. This CDR3 has 16 residues. Germline CDR1 SGHNT, CDR2 YYREEE (reference sequence). The CDR3 DNA sequence: TGTGCCAGCAGCTCCCCTCCACTAGCGGGGCAAGAGACCCAGTACTTC. This codes for CASSSPPLAGQETQYF.

On this clone: A read error may produce the germline difference seen at one junction end. The chain employs TRBV7-7 and TRBJ2-3; weak D call: TRBD1 (6 bases). Germline V gene lookup returns CDR1 SSHAT and CDR2 FNYEAQ (reference sequence). The CDR3 covers 14 residues. The CDR3, as DNA: TGTGCTAGCAGCTTAAACAGGGTCACAGATACGCAGTATTTT. It is translated as CASSLNRVTDTQYF.

At least ten counts were recorded for this clone. The chain couples TRBV19 to TRBJ1-5, with D possibly TRBD1 on 6 matching bases. The CDR3 extends over 14 amino acids. Germline loops: CDR1 LNHDA, CDR2 SQIVND (reference sequence). Trimming removed 5 bases from V and 1 base from J, with 9 bases in between. CDR3 DNA: TGTGCCAGTAGTCGACAGGCGAGCAATCAGCCCCAGCATTTT. Protein sequence: CASSRQASNQPQHF.

The chain has TRBV9 and TRBJ1-6; D ambiguous. Germline CDR1 reads SGDLS; CDR2 reads YYNGEE. The CDR3 contains 13 residues. V lost 2 bases, J lost 7 bases, and 7 bases lay in between. CDR3 sequence: CASSVMENSPLHF. CDR3 nucleotides: TGTGCCAGCAGCGTCATGGAGAATTCACCCCTCCACTTT.

Note on this clone: Different DNA sequences within this sample yield the same CDR3. V and J are TRBV5-1 and TRBJ1-1, with D hard to call. The CDR3 runs to 14 residues. Between the trimmed V and J ends, which lost 0 bases and 0 bases, there was a span of 6 bases. CDR1 is SGHRS, CDR2 YFSETQ, per germline. The CDR3 is CASSLEGMNTEAFF. CDR3 DNA sequence: TGCGCCAGCAGCTTGGAGGGAATGAACACTGAAGCTTTCTTT. The full variable domain, completed using reference TRBV5-1 and TRBJ1-1, is KAGVTQTPRYLIKTRGQQVTLSCSPISGHRSVSWYQQTPGQGLQFLFEYFSETQRNKGNFPGRFSGRQFSNSRSEMNVSTLELGDSALYLCASSLEGMNTEAFFGQGTRLTVV.

This clone was counted a few times. The chain employs TRBV7-2 and TRBJ2-3; D is ambiguous. The germline V and J ends were trimmed by 5 bases and 4 bases, with 13 bases remaining between them. Per germline, CDR1 SGHTA and CDR2 FQGNSA. The CDR3 runs to 14 residues. CDR3 sequence reads: CASSPLMRPDTQYF. CDR3 sequence (DNA): TGTGCCAGCAGCCCATTAATGCGGCCAGATACGCAGTATTTT. Combining the CDR3 with reference TRBV7-2 and TRBJ2-3 gives the whole variable domain GAGVSQSPSNKVTEKGKDVELRCDPISGHTALYWYRQSLGQGLEFLIYFQGNSAPDKSGLPSDRFSAERTGGSVSTLTIQRTQQEDSAVYLCASSPLMRPDTQYFGPGTRLTVL.

This clone was seen just once. The V call is TRBV7-2, the J call TRBJ2-3; 12 bases match TRBD2. Germline values: CDR1 SGHTA, CDR2 FQGNSA. The CDR3 loop spans 19 amino acids. Losses at the gene ends were 2 bases for V and 0 bases for J; bases not matched to a gene: 9. The CDR3 loop is CASSLRSLAGGKSTDTQYF. For the CDR3, the DNA is TGTGCCAGCAGCTTAAGGAGCCTAGCGGGGGGGAAGAGCACAGATACGCAGTATTTT.

This clone was observed many times. Different DNA sequences within this sample yield the same CDR3. The CDR3 DNA follows: TGTGCCAGCAGCTCGGCCGCTAGCGGGGGTGGCTACGAGCAGTACTTC. Protein sequence: CASSSAASGGGYEQYF. The gene calls are TRBV5-8 and TRBJ2-7; 10 nucleotides align to TRBD2. There are 16 residues in the CDR3. From germline, CDR1 is SGHTS and CDR2 YDEGEE. The V segment lost 3 bases and the J segment 3 bases; nucleotides outside the gene matches: 9.

The chain is built from TRBV30 and TRBJ1-6, with TRBD1 matching over 10 bases. J was trimmed by 13 bases and V by 2 bases; bases with no gene match: 11. This CDR3 has 15 residues. Germline assignment: CDR1 GTSNPN and CDR2 SVGIG (reference sequence). Written as DNA, the CDR3 is TGTGCCTGGAGTATCCCGGGACAGGGGATTGAGCCCCTCCACTTT. Its translation: CAWSIPGQGIEPLHF.

CDR3 nucleotide sequence: TGTGCCAGCGGGGGACAGGGATACAATGAGCAGTTCTTC. This codes for CASGGQGYNEQFF. The V and J genes are TRBV2 and TRBJ2-1, with TRBD1 identical over 9 bases. The CDR3 totals 13 residues. The V gene's germline CDR1 is SNHLY and CDR2 FYNNEI. V gave up 8 bases and J gave up 4 bases; unmatched junction bases: 3.

This sequence joins TRBV10-3 and TRBJ1-2; D perhaps matches TRBD1 (6 bases). The CDR3 is 15 amino acids. Germline CDR1 is ENHRY and CDR2 is SYGVKD. The V end lost 0 bases, the J end lost 0 bases, and 8 bases lay between the germline ends. CDR3 nucleotides: TGTGCCATCAGTGAGTCAACAGGGACTAACTATGGCTACACCTTC. This translates into CAISESTGTNYGYTF.

This clone was recorded many times. The rearrangement joins TRBV7-2 to TRBJ1-4; D is undetermined. Germline V gene lookup returns CDR1 SGHTA and CDR2 FQGNSA. CDR3 length: 13 amino acids. V was pared by 2 bases and J by 7 bases, with 8 bases between. The DNA for the CDR3 is TGTGCCAGCAGCTTATCCAGCGCTGAAAAACTGTTTTTT. It is translated as CASSLSSAEKLFF.

This clone was seen more than once but under ten times. This chain uses TRBV6-5 with TRBJ2-6; D is unclear. V lost 1 base and J 1 base, leaving 5 bases between the germline ends. CDR3 length equals 15 residues. CDR1 is MNHEY, CDR2 SVGAGI, per germline. The CDR3 reads CASSYWVSGANVLTF. CDR3 DNA: TGTGCCAGCAGTTACTGGGTATCTGGGGCCAACGTCCTGACTTTC.